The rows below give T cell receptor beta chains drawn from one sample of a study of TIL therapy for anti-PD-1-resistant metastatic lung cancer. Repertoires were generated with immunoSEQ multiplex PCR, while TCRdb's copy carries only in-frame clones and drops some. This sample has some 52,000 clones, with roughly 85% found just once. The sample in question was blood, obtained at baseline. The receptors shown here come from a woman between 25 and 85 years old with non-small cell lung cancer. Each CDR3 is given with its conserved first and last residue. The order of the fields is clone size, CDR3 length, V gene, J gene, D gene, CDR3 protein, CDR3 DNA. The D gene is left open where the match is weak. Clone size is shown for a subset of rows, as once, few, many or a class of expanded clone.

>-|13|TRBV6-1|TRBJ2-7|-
CASSEPGNYEQYF
TGTGCCAGCAGTGAGCCGGGGAACTACGAGCAGTACTTC
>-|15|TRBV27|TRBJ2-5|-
CASSFTARGSETQYF
TGTGCCAGCAGTTTTACGGCGAGGGGAAGTGAGACCCAGTACTTC
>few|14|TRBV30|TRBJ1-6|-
CAWSRGRNNSPLHF
TGTGCCTGGAGCCGCGGACGGAATAATTCACCCCTCCACTTT
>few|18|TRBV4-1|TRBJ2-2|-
CASSQGTLGPRGTGELFF
TGCGCCAGCAGCCAAGGAACCCTGGGGCCAAGGGGAACCGGGGAGCTGTTTTTT
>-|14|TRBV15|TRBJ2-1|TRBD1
CATSRYRGQNEQFF
TGTGCCACCAGCAGGTACAGGGGGCAGAATGAGCAGTTCTTC
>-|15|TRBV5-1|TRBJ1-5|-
CASSLGGTSNQPQHF
TGCGCCAGCAGCTTGGGGGGGACCAGCAATCAGCCCCAGCATTTT
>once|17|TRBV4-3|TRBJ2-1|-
CASSQDWRAGPYNEQFF
TGCGCCAGCAGCCAAGATTGGAGGGCCGGGCCATACAATGAGCAGTTCTTC
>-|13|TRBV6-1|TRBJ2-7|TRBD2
CASIRAGEGEQYF
TGTGCCAGCATCAGGGCGGGGGAAGGAGAGCAGTACTTC
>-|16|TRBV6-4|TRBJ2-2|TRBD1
CASSDSRDSSPGELFF
TGTGCCAGCAGTGACTCCAGGGACAGTAGTCCCGGGGAGCTGTTTTTT
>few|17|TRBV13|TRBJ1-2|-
CASSSYSRESPNYGYTF
TGTGCCAGCAGCTCATACTCCCGAGAATCCCCTAACTATGGCTACACCTTC
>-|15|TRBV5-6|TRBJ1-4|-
CASSLRQNGHEKLFF
TGTGCCAGCAGCCTCCGACAGAACGGTCATGAAAAACTGTTTTTT
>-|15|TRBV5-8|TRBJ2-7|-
CASSGSERAPYEQYF
TGTGCCAGCAGCGGTTCGGAGCGGGCCCCCTACGAGCAGTACTTC
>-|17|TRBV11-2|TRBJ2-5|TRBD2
CASSLGPITSGQETQYF
TGTGCCAGCAGCTTAGGGCCGATAACTAGCGGACAAGAGACCCAGTACTTC
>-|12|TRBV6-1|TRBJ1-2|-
CASRDAGVGYTF
TGTGCCAGCAGGGATGCCGGAGTAGGGTACACCTTC
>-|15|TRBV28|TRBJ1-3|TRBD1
CASSSQGADGNTIYF
TGTGCCAGCAGTTCGCAGGGGGCAGATGGAAACACCATATATTTT
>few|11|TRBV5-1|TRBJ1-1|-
CASFLSTEAFF
TGCGCCAGCTTCTTGAGCACTGAAGCTTTCTTT
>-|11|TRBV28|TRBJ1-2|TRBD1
CATTGGYGYTF
TGTGCCACCACAGGGGGGTATGGCTACACCTTC
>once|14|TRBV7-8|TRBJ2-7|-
CASSLVVGNYEQYF
TGTGCCAGCAGCCTAGTGGTGGGGAACTACGAGCAGTACTTC
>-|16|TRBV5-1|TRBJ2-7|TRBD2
CASSTGGLASSYEQYF
TGCGCCAGCAGCACGGGAGGTCTTGCTAGCTCCTACGAGCAGTACTTC
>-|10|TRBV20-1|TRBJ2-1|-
CSAMYNEQFF
TGCAGTGCTATGTACAATGAGCAGTTCTTC
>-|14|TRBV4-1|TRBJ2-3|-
CASSQDGWVDTQYF
TGCGCCAGCAGCCAAGATGGGTGGGTCGATACGCAGTATTTT
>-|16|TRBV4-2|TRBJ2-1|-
CASSQNWVGLRNEQFF
TGTGCCAGCAGCCAAAACTGGGTAGGCCTGAGAAATGAGCAGTTCTTC
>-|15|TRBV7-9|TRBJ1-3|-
CASSPEGNSGNTIYF
TGTGCCAGCAGCCCAGAGGGGAACTCTGGAAACACCATATATTTT
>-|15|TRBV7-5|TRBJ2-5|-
CVRSHEGGPCETQYF
TGTGTCAGAAGCCACGAGGGAGGGCCCTGTGAGACCCAGTACTTC
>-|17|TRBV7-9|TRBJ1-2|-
CASSLVPSTATNYGYTF
TGTGCCAGCAGCTTAGTCCCCAGCACCGCGACTAACTATGGCTACACCTTC
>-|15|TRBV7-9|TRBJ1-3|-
CASSSLETYGNTIYF
TGTGCCAGCAGCTCCCTGGAAACTTACGGAAACACCATATATTTT
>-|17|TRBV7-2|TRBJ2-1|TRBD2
CASSLTSGGVNYNEQFF
TGTGCCAGCAGCTTAACTAGCGGGGGGGTGAACTACAATGAGCAGTTCTTC
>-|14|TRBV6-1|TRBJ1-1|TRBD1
CASSVPTGDTEAFF
TGTGCCAGCAGTGTTCCAACAGGGGACACTGAAGCTTTCTTT
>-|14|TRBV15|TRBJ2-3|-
CATSRVLIRDTQYF
TGTGCCACCAGCAGAGTCCTCATAAGAGATACGCAGTATTTT
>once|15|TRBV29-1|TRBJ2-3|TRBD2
CSVEGTSGSTDTQYF
TGCAGCGTTGAAGGGACTAGCGGGAGCACAGATACGCAGTATTTT
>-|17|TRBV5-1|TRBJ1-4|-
CASSLLGPGQANEKLFF
TGCGCCAGCAGCTTGCTGGGCCCGGGTCAGGCTAATGAAAAACTGTTTTTT
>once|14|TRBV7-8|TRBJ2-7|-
CASSLIRSSYEQYF
TGTGCCAGCAGCTTAATTCGGAGCTCCTACGAGCAGTACTTC
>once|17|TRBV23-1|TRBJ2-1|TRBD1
CASILGDRDRLEDEQFF
TGCGCCAGCATTCTCGGAGACCGGGACAGGTTAGAAGATGAGCAGTTCTTC
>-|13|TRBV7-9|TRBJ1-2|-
CASSLEGGNGYTF
TGTGCCAGCAGCTTAGAAGGGGGTAACGGCTACACCTTC
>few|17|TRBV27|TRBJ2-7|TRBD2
CASRQWDTGLAAYEQYF
TGTGCCAGCAGACAGTGGGACACGGGACTAGCGGCCTACGAGCAGTACTTC
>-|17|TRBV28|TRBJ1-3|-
CASSSRGAGGSGNTIYF
TGTGCCAGCAGTTCTCGAGGTGCAGGCGGCTCTGGAAACACCATATATTTT